Included here is one T cell receptor (beta chain) sequence, with context. Which antigen it targets is not known. No qualities accompany the bases; no much larger clone lies one base away. This entry belongs to a study of blood T cell repertoires in COVID-19 (dated by TCRdb to the early 2020s). As for the study more broadly: The collaborator samples originated in the United States, Italy and Spain and spanned the acute and convalescent phases of COVID-19. The material from the prospective study consisted of cDNA or gDNA derived from T cells, B-cell-depleted T cells, or PBMCs. Deeply sampled blood TCRbeta repertoires from subjects exposed to, actively infected with, or recovered from COVID-19 were included in the dataset. The repertoires were made available in a free public database intended to serve as a resource for research on the immune response to SARS-CoV-2. Samples came from the ongoing ImmuneRACE study (first 160 participants) plus 1,254 subjects from 6 global collaborators. The sample metadata nearly always contained a de-identified subject ID, COVID-19 status, age in years and sex. Where HLA class I and class II types were available, the types were taken from metadata supplied by the sample provider, not from assay-based typing. Broad study findings and their caveats: Clinical and demographic metadata were provided uncurated, with the amount varying by source and participant.

The immunoSEQ Assay, a bias-controlled multiplex PCR, was used to amplify TCRbeta CDR3 regions from genomic DNA. The authors processed their data as follows. Nucleated cell counts per sample were estimated from amplification of reference gene primers within the assay. Sequence reads were collapsed and filtered to measure the absolute abundance of every unique TCRbeta CDR3 rearrangement. For each sample, productive Simpson clonality was calculated as the square root of Simpson's diversity index over productive rearrangements. TCRdb carries this immuneACCESS record with in-frame sequences only. Its versions omit some clonotypes, under half of them owing to an unresolved V gene in the studies checked, with the rest unexplained. V, J and clone size derive from that table, while D and trimming were established from the DNA sequence. The sample table records 90,000 to 100,000 clones; 82% of these occur just once. The ten largest make up 15% to 20% of the sample.

The collaborating institutions used their own protocols to collect whole blood in K2EDTA tubes. For TCRbeta analysis, collaborators shipped samples in one of three forms: frozen whole blood, isolated PBMCs, or DNA extracted from either of those sample types. The CDR1 and CDR2 encoded by the germline V gene are MGHRA and YSYEKL. Taken from cysteine to phenylalanine, the CDR3 has 15 residues. Of all the DNA, just the CDR3 is kept, 45 bases in frame from base 1. Here V drops 10 bases and J drops 3 bases, and the junction holds 14 bases not matched to any gene. Rearrangement joined TRBV4-1 to TRBJ1-1, and 7 bases in between align with TRBD1. This receptor was obtained from a man at least 80 years old with acute or convalescent COVID-19. What was sequenced was peripheral blood. The DNA sequence reads TGCGCCACCACGCCCTTAGTTACAGGGGACACTGAAGCTTTCTTT. It specifies CATTPLVTGDTEAFF.